This T cell receptor (beta chain) originates from a study of radiotherapy plus CTLA-4 blockade in lung cancer (dated 2018 in TCRdb). Describing the broader study: Objective responses occurred in around 20% of enrolled patients, and 30% to 35% achieved disease control. Study-wide findings and limitations: Early dynamic changes in blood T cell clones, together with increased serum interferon-beta after radiation, were reported as the strongest predictors of response. After treatment with radiotherapy and ipilimumab, TCR clones that originated in tumors expanded in peripheral blood.

Details on this clone: The antigen this receptor binds is unknown. No base quality information exists; no much larger clone differs at one position.

The study evaluated CTLA-4 blockade (ipilimumab) given together with focal radiation therapy in patients who had chemo-refractory metastatic non-small-cell lung cancer. Library creation used the immunoSEQ multiplex PCR assay. Entries here come from immuneACCESS through TCRdb and include only in-frame sequences with V and J called. Some clones fail to appear in such tables; in the studies checked, an unresolved V gene covers under half of the shortfall, and the cause of the remainder is unknown. The sample contains around 55,000 clones, around 80% of them found a single time. Around 6.6% of the sample is in the top ten clones. According to the germline V gene, CDR1 reads MNHEY and CDR2 reads SVGAGI. Reading from cysteine to phenylalanine, the CDR3 counts 14 amino acids. Only CDR3 DNA remains: 42 bases, in frame from the first base. Trimmed from V: 5 bases; trimmed from J: 2 bases; junction bases lacking a gene match: 2.

The clonotype was recovered from a human donor with non-small cell lung cancer whose response to radiotherapy plus ipilimumab could not be evaluated. The source was peripheral blood, collected from a patient treated with radiotherapy plus ipilimumab. The V gene is TRBV6-5 and the J gene is TRBJ1-1; 10 of the junction bases match TRBD1. For the CDR3, the sequence is CASSDRGLNTEAFF. The DNA reads as follows: TGTGCCAGCAGTGACAGGGGGCTAAACACTGAAGCTTTCTTT.